This T cell receptor (beta chain) was sequenced in a study of regulatory T cells in long-lasting Graves disease. Regarding time point: newly diagnosed GD, antithyroid drugs for less than 3 months. Generation of the TCR library employed RNA extracted from PBMCs. Arm-PCR of CDR3 regions and iRepertoire HTBI primers were the basis on which TCR beta libraries were built. In the authors' workflow: The identification of approximately 62 TRBV and roughly 14 TRBJ segments was made across samples. TCRdb reprocessed the multiplex PCR reads via MiXCR and lists one record per CDR3 protein. These V and J calls are TCRdb output, not the study's own analysis. Here the sample spans approximately 480,000 distinct CDR3 sequences, around 15% being singletons. This clonotype was seen ten or more times. Its target is unknown. CDR3 length: 18 residues. V was cut by 1 base and J by 1 base, with 17 bases left in between. Germline CDR1 and CDR2: MDHEN and SYDVKM.

Whole-study findings and limits: Persistent disease favored TRBV28, TRBJ1-2 and TRBJ2-5. Persistent patients had more shared public clonotypes (around 2,800) than new patients (about 880).

These records were also assigned to another study, of T cells in Graves' hyperthyroidism and ophthalmopathy.

The chain recombines TRBV28 with TRBJ2-1; TRBD1 is a possible D gene (5 bases). This sequence was found in a man between 40 and 49 years old with Graves disease. The starting material was peripheral blood mononuclear cells (PBMCs), obtained at new diagnosis, from a patient treated with antithyroid drugs. The CDR3 reads CASSLSQRGRRSYNEQFF. The DNA for the CDR3 is TGTGCCAGCAGTTTATCCCAAAGGGGCAGGCGGTCCTACAATGAGCAGTTCTTC.